The 28 T cell receptor beta chains reported below all come from one sample, sequenced in a study of blood T cell repertoires in COVID-19. The data were produced by immunoSEQ multiplex PCR, yet TCRdb's version contains in-frame clones alone and is incomplete. The sample carries around 34,000 clones, 83% recorded once. The sample was peripheral blood. These receptors all stem from a man in his fifties with acute or convalescent COVID-19.

The chain employs TRBV10-3 and TRBJ2-2; D perhaps matches TRBD1 (6 bases). Trimming removed 4 bases at V and 4 bases at J, with 13 bases between. The CDR3 runs to 15 residues. Germline CDR1 reads ENHRY; CDR2 reads SYGVKD. Written as DNA, the CDR3 is TGTGCCATCAGTGGGTTACAGGGCGGCACCGGGGAGCTGTTTTTT. Translating gives CAISGLQGGTGELFF.

This chain's CDR3 is CASSPRGGTGELFF. The DNA of the CDR3 is TGTGCCAGCAGCCCGCGAGGGGGTACCGGGGAGCTGTTTTTT. This chain uses TRBV9 with TRBJ2-2; tentatively, D is TRBD1 (6 bases). Trimming cost V 4 bases and J 5 bases, with 12 bases left between them. The CDR3 has 14 residues. The V gene's germline CDR1 is SGDLS and CDR2 YYNGEE.

The chain employs TRBV19 and TRBJ1-2; possible D gene TRBD1, 6 bases. V lost 5 bases and J lost 4, with 14 bases in between. The germline CDR1 and CDR2 sequences are LNHDA and SQIVND (reference sequence). This CDR3 is built from 14 residues. As DNA, the CDR3 is TGTGCCAGTAGTCGCAGGGGTTCAGGCTATGGCTACACCTTC. This gives the protein CASSRRGSGYGYTF.

The CDR3 sequence: CATSGGGDTEAFF. CDR3 sequence (DNA): TGTGCCACCAGTGGTGGGGGGGACACTGAAGCTTTCTTT. This chain joins TRBV24-1 and TRBJ1-1, with TRBD1 as a possible D gene (5 bases). CDR1 is KGHDR, CDR2 SFDVKD, per germline. CDR3 length: 13 amino acids. V was pared by 5 bases and J by 3 bases, with 9 bases between.

The V and J genes are TRBV6-5 and TRBJ2-7; D uncertain. The CDR3 sequence is 15 residues long. Trimming took off 6 bases at V and 1 base at J, with 16 bases between the two ends. Germline lookup yields CDR1 MNHEY and CDR2 SVGAGI. In DNA form, the CDR3 reads TGTGCCAGCAGAGCCCAACCTAGTGGGTCCTACGAGCAGTACTTC. This encodes CASRAQPSGSYEQYF.

This clone is a singleton in its sample. The V and J genes are TRBV29-1 and TRBJ2-7; the match to TRBD1 covers 11 bases. Germline V gene lookup returns CDR1 SQVTM and CDR2 ANQGSEA. V lost 7 bases to trimming and J lost 2 bases; unmatched junction nucleotides: 4. The CDR3 loop spans 13 amino acids. The CDR3 nucleotides read TGCAGCGCGACGGGACAGGGGGCCTACGAGCAGTACTTC. Translated: CSATGQGAYEQYF.

The chain uses TRBV28 and TRBJ2-6; possible D gene TRBD1, 6 bases. Germline CDR1 reads MDHEN; CDR2 reads SYDVKM. This CDR3 is built from 15 residues. The V end lost 2 bases, the J end lost 4 bases, and 9 bases lay between the germline ends. The CDR3: CASSLTGLGANVLTF. CDR3 sequence (DNA): TGTGCCAGCAGTTTAACAGGGTTAGGGGCCAACGTCCTGACTTTC.

V usage is TRBV5-4 and J usage is TRBJ2-1; 8 bases line up with TRBD1. The germline V gene encodes CDR1 SGHNT and CDR2 YYREEE (reference sequence). Trimming at V came to 3 bases and at J to 8 bases, leaving 13 bases not matched to a gene. The CDR3 consists of 16 residues. In nucleotides, the CDR3 is TGTGCCAGCAGCTCCCAGGGGGCCCGGACGAGGTATGAGCAGTTCTTC. This codes for CASSSQGARTRYEQFF.

As DNA, the CDR3 is TGTGCCAGCAGTACAGGGGACCTAAGGGAAAAACTGTTTTTT. Its translation: CASSTGDLREKLFF. The V call is TRBV6-5, the J call TRBJ1-4; 7 bases fit TRBD1. The CDR3 is 14 residues long. From germline, CDR1 is MNHEY and CDR2 SVGAGI. The trim removed 5 bases at V and 8 bases at J, leaving 8 bases unmatched.

CDR3 protein: CASSPRGDGGYNEQFF. CDR3 nucleotide sequence: TGTGCCAGCAGCCCCCGAGGAGACGGTGGTTACAATGAGCAGTTCTTC. The chain uses TRBV7-6 and TRBJ2-1; D is uncertain. CDR3 length: 16 amino acids. Germline V gives CDR1 SGHVS, CDR2 FNYEAQ. Trimming removed 5 bases from V and 4 bases from J, with 18 bases in between.

J is TRBJ2-1 and V is TRBV3-1 (or the pseudogene TRBV3-2), with TRBD2 matching 14 bases. The CDR3 consists of 18 residues. CDR1 and CDR2 (germline): LGHDT, YNNKEL (reference sequence). V shed 4 bases, J shed 0 bases, and the junction held 5 bases outside the gene matches. The CDR3 sequence: CASSPPGLAGDSYNEQFF. The DNA of the CDR3 is TGTGCCAGCAGCCCTCCGGGACTAGCGGGAGACTCCTACAATGAGCAGTTCTTC.

The V and J genes are TRBV19 and TRBJ1-2; tentative D call: TRBD1 (5 bases). V was cut by 7 bases and J by 4 bases, with 10 bases left in between. The germline CDR1 and CDR2 sequences are LNHDA and SQIVND (reference sequence). The CDR3 has 12 residues. CDR3 sequence: CASNSGAYGYTF. Here the CDR3 DNA reads TGTGCCAGTAATAGCGGGGCCTATGGCTACACCTTC.

The chain has TRBV14 and TRBJ2-1; 11 bases line up with TRBD2. With 1 base clipped from V and 9 bases from J, the junction kept 14 bases outside the gene matches. The length of the CDR3 is 18 residues. Germline CDR1 is SGHDN and CDR2 is FVKESK. The CDR3 spells CASSQGGVLAGESGEQFF. DNA for the CDR3: TGTGCCAGCAGCCAAGGGGGGGTACTAGCGGGAGAAAGCGGTGAGCAGTTCTTC.

V is TRBV9 and J is TRBJ1-5; D unclear. Trimming took 0 bases from V and 6 from J, leaving 10 bases between them. Germline values: CDR1 SGDLS, CDR2 YYNGEE. The CDR3 extends over 14 amino acids. CDR3 region: CASSVATVGQPQHF. The DNA of the CDR3 is TGTGCCAGCAGCGTAGCTACTGTCGGTCAGCCCCAGCATTTT.

The gene calls are TRBV21-1 and TRBJ2-3; no check of the table's D call, TRBD2, against the DNA was made. TRBV21-1 counts as a pseudogene. The CDR3 loop spans 15 amino acids. Here the CDR3 DNA reads TGTGCCAGCAGCAACCTAGCGGGAGGCAGGGATACGCAGTATTTT. Translating it yields CASSNLAGGRDTQYF.

J is TRBJ2-5 and V is TRBV2; 10 positions match TRBD2. The CDR3 runs to 15 residues. Germline CDR1 SNHLY, CDR2 FYNNEI. Germline trimming cut 1 base from V and 4 bases from J; bases unmatched to any gene: 3. The CDR3 loop reads CASSEEAGGLETQYF. The CDR3 nucleotides are TGTGCCAGCAGTGAAGAAGCGGGGGGGTTAGAGACCCAGTACTTC.

The chain links TRBV5-1 to TRBJ2-3, with TRBD2 matching 11 bases. This CDR3 has 14 amino acids. V lost 6 bases, J lost 3 bases, and 3 bases stayed unmatched. Germline V gene lookup returns CDR1 SGHRS and CDR2 YFSETQ. CDR3 protein: CASTRTSGTDTQYF. The CDR3 nucleotides read TGCGCCAGCACCCGGACTAGCGGGACAGATACGCAGTATTTT.

The rearrangement links TRBV5-4 to TRBJ1-3; D possibly corresponds to TRBD1 (5 bases). This CDR3 contains 15 residues. From germline, CDR1 is SGHNT and CDR2 YYREEE (reference sequence). V was clipped by 2 bases and J by 0 bases, with 9 bases between them. The CDR3 coding sequence is TGTGCCAGCAGCTTCGACAGCTACTCTGGAAACACCATATATTTT. The encoded protein is CASSFDSYSGNTIYF.

V gene TRBV9 combines with J gene TRBJ2-1, with 16 bases aligning to TRBD2. The CDR3 contains 16 residues. The V gene end was trimmed by 7 bases and the J gene end by 8 bases; junction bases not matched to a gene: 9. Germline V gene sequence: CDR1 SGDLS, CDR2 YYNGEE. The CDR3 DNA reads as TGTGCCAGCGGGCCGGGACTAGCGGGAGGGCGGGATGAGCAGTTCTTC. Residues: CASGPGLAGGRDEQFF. The whole variable domain, remainder taken from reference TRBV9 and TRBJ2-1, is DSGVTQTPKHLITATGQRVTLRCSPRSGDLSVYWYQQSLDQGLQFLIQYYNGEERAKGNILERFSAQQFPDLHSELNLSSLELGDSALYFCASGPGLAGGRDEQFFGPGTRLTVL.

The chain links TRBV29-1 to TRBJ1-1; TRBD1 matches at 10 bases. The length of the CDR3 is 13 residues. Germline trimming cut 7 bases from V and 1 base from J; bases unmatched to any gene: 3. The germline gives CDR1 SQVTM, CDR2 ANQGSEA. This CDR3 is CSARTGGNTEAFF. Here the CDR3 DNA reads TGCAGCGCCCGGACAGGGGGGAACACTGAAGCTTTCTTT.

The chain is built from TRBV2 and TRBJ2-5; TRBD2 aligns across 12 bases. Germline V gives CDR1 SNHLY, CDR2 FYNNEI. The CDR3 runs to 15 residues. V lost 3 bases to trimming and J lost 5 bases; unmatched junction nucleotides: 4. Written as DNA, the CDR3 is TGTGCCAGCAGTGAGTCTAGCGGGGGGGCGGAGACCCAGTACTTC. Protein: CASSESSGGAETQYF.

The chain combines TRBV28 with TRBJ1-5; 11 bases agree with TRBD1. The J segment lost 4 bases and the V segment lost 6 bases, leaving 5 bases of the junction unmatched. The germline V gene has CDR1 MDHEN and CDR2 SYDVKM. This CDR3 has 15 residues. The CDR3 spells CASSPGTGGNQPQHF. CDR3 nucleotide sequence: TGTGCCAGCAGCCCCGGGACAGGGGGTAATCAGCCCCAGCATTTT.

This chain links TRBV24-1 with TRBJ2-1, with a weak D call TRBD1 (6 bases). The CDR3 extends over 18 amino acids. V lost 2 bases and J lost 2, with 18 bases in between. From germline, CDR1 is KGHDR and CDR2 SFDVKD. As DNA, the CDR3 is TGTGCCACCAGTGATTCCTCTGCCGCGGACAGCGCCTACAATGAGCAGTTCTTC. It encodes CATSDSSAADSAYNEQFF.

This clone has just one count. The J gene is TRBJ1-1, the V gene TRBV10-3, with D tentatively TRBD1 (6 bases). From germline, CDR1 is ENHRY and CDR2 SYGVKD. This CDR3 comprises 13 residues. Deletions cut 6 bases from V and 3 bases from J, with 11 bases between. CDR3 in amino acids: CAIRLDRDTEAFF. For the CDR3, the DNA is TGTGCCATCAGACTGGACAGAGACACTGAAGCTTTCTTT.

This chain's CDR3 is CATRPPLGQGNSPLHF. The CDR3 region has the DNA TGTGCCACCAGACCCCCCCTAGGACAGGGGAATTCACCCCTCCACTTT. The rearrangement links TRBV28 to TRBJ1-6, with 9 bases matching TRBD1. Germline V lookup: CDR1 MDHEN, CDR2 SYDVKM. CDR3 size: 16 residues. J gave up 7 bases and V 10 bases, and 14 bases lay outside the gene matches.

The chain joins TRBV12-3 or TRBV12-4 to TRBJ1-3, with D uncertain. The CDR3 contains 13 residues. V shed 6 bases and J shed 4 bases, with 10 bases lying between them. CDR3 region: CASSRESGNTIYF. In DNA, the CDR3 is TGTGCCAGCAGCCGGGAGAGCGGAAACACCATATATTTT.

The chain carries TRBV19 and TRBJ2-5, with D tentatively TRBD2 (6 bases). CDR1 and CDR2 (germline): LNHDA, SQIVND (reference sequence). Trimming took off 1 base at V and 4 bases at J, with 13 bases between the two ends. The CDR3 length is 15 residues. The CDR3 loop is CASSIGTRGGETQYF. The CDR3 bases are TGTGCCAGTAGTATAGGAACGAGGGGAGGAGAGACCCAGTACTTC. The complete variable domain, with remaining parts taken from reference TRBV19 and TRBJ2-5, reads DGGITQSPKYLFRKEGQNVTLSCEQNLNHDAMYWYRQDPGQGLRLIYYSQIVNDFQKGDIAEGYSVSREKKESFPLTVTSAQKNPTAFYLCASSIGTRGGETQYFGPGTRLLVL.

This rearrangement joins TRBV28 to TRBJ2-5; 12 nucleotides match TRBD1. This CDR3 comprises 17 residues. The germline V gene encodes CDR1 MDHEN and CDR2 SYDVKM. V shed 5 bases, J shed 6 bases, and the junction held 13 bases outside the gene matches. CDR3 protein: CASSPPGTGGLKKTQYF. The DNA of the CDR3 is TGTGCCAGCAGTCCCCCCGGGACAGGGGGCCTCAAGAAGACCCAGTACTTC.